The 4 T cell receptor beta chains listed next were all sequenced from one sample in a study of molecular identifiers for immune sequencing clone quantification. Each CDR3 protein is one row after TCRdb ran MiXCR on the PCR reads. This table has more than 450,000 distinct CDR3 sequences, roughly 24% appearing once. Sequenced input: naive CD8+ T cells from blood, with Jurkat cell RNA spiked in. Subset: FACS-sorted CD8+CD4-CCR7+CD45RA+ naive T cells. Every receptor here comes from a human donor in good health. Some libraries in this study had Jurkat cell RNA spiked in.

This rearrangement joins TRBV5-3 to TRBJ2-3; D perhaps matches TRBD2 (6 bases). TRBV5-3 is labeled an ORF, and its function is uncertain. V shed 1 base and J shed 4 bases, with 13 bases lying between them. The CDR3 is 15 residues long. CDR3 DNA: TGTGCCAGAAGCTTGTGGGACTTGAGGCCAGATACGCAGTATTTT. Its protein product is CARSLWDLRPDTQYF.

This chain joins TRBV19 and TRBJ1-1, with 10 bases identical to TRBD1. Trimming cost V 6 bases and J 4 bases; bases outside gene matches: 8. Germline CDR1 LNHDA, CDR2 SQIVND (reference sequence). The CDR3 consists of 15 residues. The CDR3 is CASRIGDRGRTEAFF. In DNA form, the CDR3 reads TGTGCCAGTAGAATCGGGGACAGGGGACGCACTGAAGCTTTCTTT.

Of note for this clonotype: This may be a read error, as it is one base from a much larger clone. The rearrangement links TRBV28 to TRBJ1-5; the D gene is possibly TRBD1 (5 bases). CDR1 MDHEN and CDR2 SYDVKM come from the germline V gene. CDR3 size: 15 residues. In DNA, the CDR3 is TGTGCCAGCATTAAAGACAGCTATAGCGATCAGCCCCAGCATTTT. This gives the protein CASIKDSYSDQPQHF.

This clonotype was seen more than once but under ten times. The gene calls are TRBV30 and TRBJ2-3; 8 positions agree with TRBD1. The germline gives CDR1 GTSNPN, CDR2 SVGIG (reference sequence). This CDR3 spans 15 amino acids. J was trimmed by 9 bases and V by 2 bases; bases with no gene match: 13. CDR3 protein: CAWSTTGTGLDTQYF. CDR3 DNA sequence: TGTGCCTGGAGTACTACCGGGACAGGCCTAGACACGCAGTATTTT.